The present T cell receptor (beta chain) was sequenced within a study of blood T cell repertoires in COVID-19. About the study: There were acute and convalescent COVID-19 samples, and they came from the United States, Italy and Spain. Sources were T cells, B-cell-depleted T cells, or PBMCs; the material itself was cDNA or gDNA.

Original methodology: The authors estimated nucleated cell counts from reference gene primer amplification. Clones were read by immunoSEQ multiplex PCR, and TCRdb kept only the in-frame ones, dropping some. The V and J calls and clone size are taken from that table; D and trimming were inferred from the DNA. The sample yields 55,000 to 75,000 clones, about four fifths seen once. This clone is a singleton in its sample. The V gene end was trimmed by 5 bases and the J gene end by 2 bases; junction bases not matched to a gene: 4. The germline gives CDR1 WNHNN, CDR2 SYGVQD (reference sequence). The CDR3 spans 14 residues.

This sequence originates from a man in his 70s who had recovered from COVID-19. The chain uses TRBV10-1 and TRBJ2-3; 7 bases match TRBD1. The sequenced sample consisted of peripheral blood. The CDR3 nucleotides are TGCGCCAGCAGTCCGGGACAGATCACAGATACGCAGTATTTT. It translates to CASSPGQITDTQYF.